This TCR beta chain came from a study of T cells after yellow fever vaccination. This clonotype was seen only a few times. The antigen is unknown. This CDR3 has 15 amino acids. CDR1 KGHSH and CDR2 LQKENI come from the germline V gene. The ends were cut back, 6 bases at V and 4 bases at J, with 17 bases in the middle. TCRdb re-derived calls from the 5' RACE reads in MiXCR, one entry per CDR3 protein. The table records 500,000 to 650,000 distinct CDR3 sequences, around 12% of them present only once. Study-level points and caveats: Subsequent booster samples again held most clones from primary vaccination (approximately 95% CD4, 85% to 90% CD8).

This specimen consisted of PBMCs, obtained on the day of the yellow fever booster vaccination. The TCR originated in a man aged 30 to 39 who received the YFV17D yellow fever vaccine. The chain carries TRBV18 and TRBJ2-3; D ambiguous. The CDR3 DNA follows: TGTGCCAGCTCGTCCTTGAGCGAGACATCAGATACGCAGTATTTT. It yields the protein CASSSLSETSDTQYF.